Described below is a single T cell receptor beta chain sequence and its context. This sample also contains other DNA sequences that code for the same CDR3. This sample is drawn from a study of shared clonotypes between healthy human individuals. This CDR3 comprises 14 residues. The V and J ends lost 1 base and 4 bases respectively, with 8 bases between them. Looked up from germline, CDR1 is SGHRS and CDR2 is YFSETQ. The repertoire was sequenced with immunoSEQ multiplex PCR; TCRdb's copy has only in-frame clones and lacks some. The table has about 2.4 million clones, over 85% seen once. This sequence joins TRBV5-1 and TRBJ1-4, with D uncertain. The TCR was taken from a man aged 18 to 35 in good health. Some clones in this sample may be carry-over from other donors' samples. The sample comprised naive CD4+ T cells from PBMCs. The subset: CD45RA+ positively selected. CDR3 loop: CASSLSGVNEKLFF. The CDR3 nucleotides are TGCGCCAGCAGCTTGTCAGGAGTTAATGAAAAACTGTTTTTT.